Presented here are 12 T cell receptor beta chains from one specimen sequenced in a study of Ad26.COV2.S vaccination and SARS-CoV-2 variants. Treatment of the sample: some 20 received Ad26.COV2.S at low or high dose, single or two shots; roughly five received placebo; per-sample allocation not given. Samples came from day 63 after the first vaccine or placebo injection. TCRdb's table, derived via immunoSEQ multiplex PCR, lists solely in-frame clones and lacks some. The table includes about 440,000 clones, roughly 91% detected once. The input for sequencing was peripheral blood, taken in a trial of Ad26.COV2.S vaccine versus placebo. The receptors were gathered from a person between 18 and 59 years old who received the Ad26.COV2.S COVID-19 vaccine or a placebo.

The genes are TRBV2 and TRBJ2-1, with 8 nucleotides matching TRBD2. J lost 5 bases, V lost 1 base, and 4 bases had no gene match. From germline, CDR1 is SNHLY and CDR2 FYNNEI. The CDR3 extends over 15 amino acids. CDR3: CASSEGLAGNNEQFF. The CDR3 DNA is TGTGCCAGCAGTGAAGGTCTAGCGGGCAACAATGAGCAGTTCTTC.

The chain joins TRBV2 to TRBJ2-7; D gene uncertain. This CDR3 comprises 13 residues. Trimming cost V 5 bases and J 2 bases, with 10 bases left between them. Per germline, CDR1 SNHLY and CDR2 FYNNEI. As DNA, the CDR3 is TGTGCCAGCAGTTTGGACGGAACCTACGAGCAGTACTTC. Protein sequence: CASSLDGTYEQYF.

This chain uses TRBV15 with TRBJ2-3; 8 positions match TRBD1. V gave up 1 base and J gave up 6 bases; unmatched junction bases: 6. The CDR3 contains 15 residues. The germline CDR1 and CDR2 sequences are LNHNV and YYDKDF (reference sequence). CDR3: CATSRAGTGGDTQYF. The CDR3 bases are TGTGCCACCAGCAGAGCTGGCACAGGGGGGGATACGCAGTATTTT. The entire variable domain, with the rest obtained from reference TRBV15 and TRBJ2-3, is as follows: DAMVIQNPRYQVTQFGKPVTLSCSQTLNHNVMYWYQQKSSQAPKLLFHYYDKDFNNEADTPDNFQSRRPNTSFCFLDIRSPGLGDTAMYLCATSRAGTGGDTQYFGPGTRLTVL.

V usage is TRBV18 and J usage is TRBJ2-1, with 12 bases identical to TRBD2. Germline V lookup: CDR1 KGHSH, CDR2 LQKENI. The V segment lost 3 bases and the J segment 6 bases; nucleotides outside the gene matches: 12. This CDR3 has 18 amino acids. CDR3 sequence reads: CASSPWTSGTEPGNEQFF. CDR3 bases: TGTGCCAGCTCACCCTGGACTAGCGGGACGGAACCGGGCAATGAGCAGTTCTTC. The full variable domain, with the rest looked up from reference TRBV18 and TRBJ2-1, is NAGVMQNPRHLVRRRGQEARLRCSPMKGHSHVYWYRQLPEEGLKFMVYLQKENIIDESGMPKERFSAEFPKEGPSILRIQQVVRGDSAAYFCASSPWTSGTEPGNEQFFGPGTRLTVL.

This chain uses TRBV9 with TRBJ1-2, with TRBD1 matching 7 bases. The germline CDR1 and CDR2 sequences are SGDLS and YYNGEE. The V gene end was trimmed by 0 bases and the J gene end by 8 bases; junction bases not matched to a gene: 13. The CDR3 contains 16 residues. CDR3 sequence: CASSVGGGGTAEGYTF. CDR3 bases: TGTGCCAGCAGCGTAGGCGGCGGGGGGACAGCTGAAGGCTACACCTTC. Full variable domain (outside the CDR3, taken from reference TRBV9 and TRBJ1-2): DSGVTQTPKHLITATGQRVTLRCSPRSGDLSVYWYQQSLDQGLQFLIQYYNGEERAKGNILERFSAQQFPDLHSELNLSSLELGDSALYFCASSVGGGGTAEGYTFGSGTRLTVV.

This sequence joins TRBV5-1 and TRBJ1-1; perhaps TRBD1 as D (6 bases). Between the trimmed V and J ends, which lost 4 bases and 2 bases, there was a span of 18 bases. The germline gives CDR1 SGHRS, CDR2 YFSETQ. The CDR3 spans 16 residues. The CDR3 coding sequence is TGCGCCAGCAGCCCAAAGACAGGACGGGTTAACACTGAAGCTTTCTTT. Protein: CASSPKTGRVNTEAFF.

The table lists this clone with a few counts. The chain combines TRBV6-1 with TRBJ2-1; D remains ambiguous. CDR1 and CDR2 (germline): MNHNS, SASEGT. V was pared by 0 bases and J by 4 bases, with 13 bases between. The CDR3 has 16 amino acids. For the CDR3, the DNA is TGTGCCAGCAGTGAAGCCTCCACAATCGTATACAATGAGCAGTTCTTC. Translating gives CASSEASTIVYNEQFF.

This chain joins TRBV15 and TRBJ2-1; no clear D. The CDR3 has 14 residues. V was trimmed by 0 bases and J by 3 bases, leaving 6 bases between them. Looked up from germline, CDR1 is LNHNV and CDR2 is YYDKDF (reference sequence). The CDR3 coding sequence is TGTGCCACCAGCAGAGATCCAAACTACAATGAGCAGTTCTTC. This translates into CATSRDPNYNEQFF. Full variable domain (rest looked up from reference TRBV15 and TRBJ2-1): DAMVIQNPRYQVTQFGKPVTLSCSQTLNHNVMYWYQQKSSQAPKLLFHYYDKDFNNEADTPDNFQSRRPNTSFCFLDIRSPGLGDTAMYLCATSRDPNYNEQFFGPGTRLTVL.

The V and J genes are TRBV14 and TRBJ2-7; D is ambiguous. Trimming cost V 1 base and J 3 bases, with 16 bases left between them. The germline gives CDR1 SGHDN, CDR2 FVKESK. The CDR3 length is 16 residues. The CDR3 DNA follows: TGTGCCAGCAGCCAAGGGTACAGTGTAATAGACTACGAGCAGTACTTC. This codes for CASSQGYSVIDYEQYF.

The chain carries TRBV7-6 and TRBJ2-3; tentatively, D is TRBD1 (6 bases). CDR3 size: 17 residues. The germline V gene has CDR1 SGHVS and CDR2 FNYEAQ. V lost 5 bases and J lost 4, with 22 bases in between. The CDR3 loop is CASSPSGAHPGPDTQYF. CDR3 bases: TGTGCCAGCAGCCCCTCAGGGGCCCACCCCGGCCCAGATACGCAGTATTTT.

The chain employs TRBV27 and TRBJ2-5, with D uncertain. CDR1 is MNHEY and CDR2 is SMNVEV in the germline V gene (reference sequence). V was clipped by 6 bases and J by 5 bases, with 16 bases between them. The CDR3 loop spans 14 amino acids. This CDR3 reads CASRPPSRGETQYF. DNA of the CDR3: TGTGCCAGCAGGCCGCCGAGCCGTGGGGAGACCCAGTACTTC.

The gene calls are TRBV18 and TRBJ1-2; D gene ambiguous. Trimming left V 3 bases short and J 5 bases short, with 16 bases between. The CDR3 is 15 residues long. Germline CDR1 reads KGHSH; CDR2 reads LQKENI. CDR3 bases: TGTGCCAGCTCACCTGGTGACCAGTCCATATATGGCTACACCTTC. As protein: CASSPGDQSIYGYTF.